Listed here are 32 T cell receptor beta chains from one sample, sequenced in a study of blood T cell repertoires in COVID-19. Assay: immunoSEQ multiplex PCR; the TCRdb copy retains only in-frame clones and omits some. The table lists roughly 180,000 clones, roughly 85% of them singletons. The sequencing input was peripheral blood. These receptors all stem from a woman aged 45-65 years with COVID-19, enrolled during active disease.

This clone appeared once. The chain links TRBV27 to TRBJ2-1; D is undetermined. V gave up 5 bases and J gave up 4 bases, with 6 bases separating them. This CDR3 comprises 12 residues. The germline gives CDR1 MNHEY, CDR2 SMNVEV (reference sequence). CDR3 region: CASSPRYNEQFF. As DNA, the CDR3 is TGTGCCAGCAGTCCTCGGTACAATGAGCAGTTCTTC.

CDR3 residues: CASSPSTSGSSYEQYF. The CDR3 region has the DNA TGTGCCAGCAGCCCATCGACTAGCGGGAGCTCCTACGAGCAGTACTTC. This chain connects TRBV7-8 to TRBJ2-7, with TRBD2 matching over 12 bases. The trim removed 5 bases at V and 0 bases at J, leaving 5 bases unmatched. The CDR3 spans 16 residues. Per germline, CDR1 SGHVS and CDR2 FQNEAQ.

The chain combines TRBV7-2 with TRBJ2-7; TRBD2 aligns across 8 bases. The trim removed 0 bases at V and 6 bases at J, leaving 10 bases unmatched. Germline V gene data show CDR1 as SGHTA and CDR2 as FQGNSA. CDR3 length: 16 residues. The CDR3 sequence is CASSLAWGSGGSEQYF. DNA for the CDR3: TGTGCCAGCAGCTTAGCGTGGGGGAGCGGGGGCTCCGAGCAGTACTTC.

This clone has just a few counts. V is TRBV6-5 and J is TRBJ2-2; D gene unclear. Trimming left V 2 bases short and J 4 bases short, with 8 bases between. This CDR3 has 14 amino acids. CDR1 is MNHEY, CDR2 SVGAGI, per germline. CDR3 nucleotide sequence: TGTGCCAGCAGTTACCTTCTCGGCACCGGGGAGCTGTTTTTT. It yields the protein CASSYLLGTGELFF.

CDR3 protein: CASSLSSGGLKTQYF. CDR3 sequence (DNA): TGTGCCAGCAGTTTGTCAAGCGGGGGTTTAAAGACGCAGTATTTT. This chain connects TRBV28 to TRBJ2-3, with TRBD2 identical over 8 bases. The germline CDR1 and CDR2 sequences are MDHEN and SYDVKM. With V trimmed by 3 bases and J by 9 bases, 11 bases remained unmatched. The CDR3 runs 15 residues.

The J gene is TRBJ2-5, the V gene TRBV28; 10 nucleotides align to TRBD1. The CDR3 runs to 15 residues. After removal of 5 bases from V and 6 bases from J, the junction contained 9 bases not matched to a gene. Per germline, CDR1 MDHEN and CDR2 SYDVKM. The CDR3 reads CASSQTGTGVQTQYF. In DNA, the CDR3 is TGTGCCAGCAGTCAAACCGGGACAGGGGTACAGACCCAGTACTTC.

The rearrangement joins TRBV5-6 to TRBJ1-2; the D gene is possibly TRBD1 (5 bases). V lost 1 base and J 8 bases, leaving 15 bases between the germline ends. This CDR3 comprises 14 residues. Germline CDR1 SGHDT, CDR2 YYEEEE. The CDR3 loop reads CASSLFSRQTGYTF. For the CDR3, the DNA is TGTGCCAGCAGCTTGTTTTCCCGACAGACAGGCTACACCTTC.

The CDR3: CASSPNRTVHYNEQFF. The DNA for the CDR3 is TGTGCCAGCAGCCCGAACCGGACAGTCCACTACAATGAGCAGTTCTTC. The rearrangement links TRBV7-9 to TRBJ2-1; TRBD1 is a possible D gene (6 bases). V lost 5 bases and J 3 bases, leaving 17 bases between the germline ends. CDR3 length equals 16 residues. Germline assignment: CDR1 SEHNR and CDR2 FQNEAQ (reference sequence). Filled out from reference TRBV7-9 and TRBJ2-1, the complete variable domain reads DTGVSQNPRHKITKRGQNVTFRCDPISEHNRLYWYRQTLGQGPEFLTYFQNEAQLEKSRLLSDRFSAERPKGSFSTLEIQRTEQGDSAMYLCASSPNRTVHYNEQFFGPGTRLTVL.

The chain has TRBV2 and TRBJ2-3, with TRBD2 matching over 7 bases. The V gene's germline CDR1 is SNHLY and CDR2 FYNNEI. The length of the CDR3 is 12 residues. Trimming cost V 7 bases and J 6 bases; bases outside gene matches: 4. The CDR3 coding sequence is TGTGCCAGCACCGGGGGGTGGGATACGCAGTATTTT. It codes for CASTGGWDTQYF. The full variable domain, its missing parts supplied by reference TRBV2 and TRBJ2-3, is EPEVTQTPSHQVTQMGQEVILRCVPISNHLYFYWYRQILGQKVEFLVSFYNNEISEKSEIFDDQFSVERPDGSNFTLKIRSTKLEDSAMYFCASTGGWDTQYFGPGTRLTVL.

This chain uses TRBV27 with TRBJ2-1; 8 bases match TRBD2. The CDR3 length is 12 residues. Per germline, CDR1 MNHEY and CDR2 SMNVEV (reference sequence). The V and J ends lost 10 bases and 8 bases, in that order; junction bases with no gene match: 7. In nucleotides, the CDR3 is TGTGCCACCTCGGGGGGGCCTCATGAGCAGTTCTTC. Protein: CATSGGPHEQFF.

The chain links TRBV5-6 to TRBJ2-7; 9 bases map to TRBD1. CDR1 is SGHDT and CDR2 is YYEEEE in the germline V gene. V was clipped by 2 bases and J by 7 bases; unmatched bases: 7. This CDR3 comprises 14 residues. The CDR3 region has the DNA TGTGCCAGCAGCTTAGGGACAGGGTTCGGAGAGCAGTACTTC. Its translation is CASSLGTGFGEQYF.

The chain couples TRBV7-3 to TRBJ2-2; TRBD2 matches 11 bases. The junction had 8 bases not matched to a gene; V was cut back by 1 base and J by 4 bases. This CDR3 spans 18 amino acids. Germline-derived CDR1 and CDR2 are SGHTA and FQGTGA. The CDR3 spells CASSLRPGGLAATGELFF. In DNA, the CDR3 is TGTGCCAGCAGCTTAAGGCCGGGGGGACTAGCGGCCACCGGGGAGCTGTTTTTT.

The rearrangement links TRBV3-1 (or the pseudogene TRBV3-2) to TRBJ1-1, with D maybe TRBD1 (6 bases). The CDR3 contains 12 residues. Trimming took off 2 bases at V and 8 bases at J, with 9 bases between the two ends. Germline lookup yields CDR1 LGHDT and CDR2 YNNKEL (reference sequence). The CDR3 DNA sequence: TGTGCCAGCAGCCAATCCGGGACAGAAGCTTTCTTT. Amino acids: CASSQSGTEAFF.

The chain combines TRBV6-5 with TRBJ2-6; the match to TRBD2 covers 7 bases. The J segment lost 0 bases and the V segment lost 11 bases, leaving 1 base of the junction unmatched. The CDR3 sequence is 13 residues long. The germline V gene has CDR1 MNHEY and CDR2 SVGAGI. The CDR3 coding sequence is TGTGCCTGCGGGGGCTCTGGGGCCAACGTCCTGACTTTC. It translates to CACGGSGANVLTF.

The rearrangement joins TRBV3-1 (or the pseudogene TRBV3-2) to TRBJ2-7, with 9 bases identical to TRBD1. CDR1 is LGHDT, CDR2 YNNKEL, per germline (reference sequence). V dropped 4 bases and J dropped 3; count of bases not matched to a gene: 4. The CDR3 spans 14 residues. CDR3 residues: CASSRGTGNYEQYF. CDR3 DNA sequence: TGTGCCAGCAGCCGCGGGACAGGGAACTACGAGCAGTACTTC.

V and J are TRBV4-2 and TRBJ1-2; the D gene is possibly TRBD1 (5 bases). Trimming removed 2 bases from V and 2 bases from J, with 12 bases in between. The germline V gene encodes CDR1 LGHNA and CDR2 YNFKEQ. The CDR3 runs 15 residues. The CDR3 reads CASSQQGPQNYGYTF. CDR3 in DNA: TGTGCCAGCAGCCAACAGGGTCCGCAGAACTATGGCTACACCTTC.

V is TRBV4-3 and J is TRBJ2-1; 10 bases line up with TRBD2. Trimming at V came to 5 bases and at J to 4 bases, leaving 5 bases not matched to a gene. Germline-derived CDR1 and CDR2 are LGHNA and YSLEER. This CDR3 has 15 residues. CDR3 amino acids: CASSDSGGAYNEQFF. CDR3 in DNA: TGCGCCAGCAGCGACAGCGGGGGGGCGTACAATGAGCAGTTCTTC.

The chain uses TRBV19 and TRBJ1-1; D not certain. CDR1 and CDR2 (germline): LNHDA, SQIVND (reference sequence). The CDR3 extends over 11 amino acids. V was clipped by 4 bases and J by 5 bases, with 5 bases between them. CDR3: CASSTETEAFF. In DNA form, the CDR3 reads TGTGCCAGTAGTACGGAGACTGAAGCTTTCTTT.

This clone appeared once. V is TRBV18 and J is TRBJ2-7; D might be TRBD2 (7 bases). Between the trimmed V and J ends, which lost 2 bases and 6 bases, there was a span of 11 bases. This CDR3 has 13 amino acids. In germline, CDR1 is KGHSH, CDR2 LQKENI. CDR3 region: CASSPGGGLEQYF. CDR3 sequence (DNA): TGTGCCAGCTCACCAGGGGGGGGGCTCGAGCAGTACTTC.

V and J are TRBV6-5 and TRBJ1-1; tentative D call: TRBD1 (5 bases). Germline CDR1 reads MNHEY; CDR2 reads SVGAGI. This CDR3 has 12 residues. V dropped 6 bases and J dropped 4 bases, with 9 bases sitting between them. This CDR3 reads CASRSGGTEAFF. The CDR3 nucleotides read TGTGCCAGCAGATCGGGGGGCACTGAAGCTTTCTTT.

This rearrangement joins TRBV9 to TRBJ2-1; no clear D gene. The CDR3 covers 12 residues. The V gene's germline CDR1 is SGDLS and CDR2 YYNGEE. V was shortened by 0 bases and J by 11 bases, with 9 bases between the two germline ends. The CDR3 DNA reads as TGTGCCAGCAGCGTAGAAGTGAGTCAGCAGTTCTTC. This encodes CASSVEVSQQFF.

The chain has TRBV4-2 and TRBJ1-5; a weak D match, TRBD1 (6 bases). This CDR3 is 16 amino acids long. V gave up 3 bases and J gave up 2 bases, with 14 bases separating them. Germline assignment: CDR1 LGHNA and CDR2 YNFKEQ. The CDR3 loop reads CASSHVRGLGNQPQHF. CDR3 sequence (DNA): TGTGCCAGCAGCCACGTCAGGGGTTTGGGCAATCAGCCCCAGCATTTT.

The chain employs TRBV6-5 and TRBJ1-6; 7 bases align to TRBD1. CDR1 is MNHEY and CDR2 is SVGAGI in the germline V gene. J gave up 7 bases and V 6 bases, and 9 bases lay outside the gene matches. CDR3 length: 15 residues. The CDR3 sequence is CASRGWTGNNSPLHF. The CDR3 DNA is TGTGCCAGCAGAGGATGGACAGGAAACAATTCACCCCTCCACTTT.

The J gene is TRBJ2-7, the V gene TRBV19; D possibly corresponds to TRBD1 (6 bases). Germline values: CDR1 LNHDA, CDR2 SQIVND (reference sequence). The CDR3 consists of 13 residues. With 5 bases removed from V and 9 bases from J, the gap between germline ends came to 17 bases. CDR3 nucleotides: TGTGCCAGTAGTCCCGGGACACCGCTTGGGCAGTACTTC. Translating it yields CASSPGTPLGQYF.

The chain employs TRBV15 and TRBJ1-3; D ambiguous. The CDR3 is made up of 15 amino acids. V dropped 4 bases and J dropped 4 bases, with 14 bases sitting between them. CDR1 and CDR2 (germline): LNHNV, YYDKDF (reference sequence). The CDR3 is CATSTQRMGGNTIYF. The CDR3 DNA reads as TGTGCCACCAGCACCCAGCGGATGGGCGGAAACACCATATATTTT.

The rearrangement links TRBV5-1 to TRBJ2-7; 11 bases line up with TRBD1. The CDR3 sequence is 15 residues long. Germline assignment: CDR1 SGHRS and CDR2 YFSETQ. Trimming removed 3 bases from V and 4 bases from J; junction bases left unmatched: 6. The CDR3 here is CASSSDRGPLYEQYF. Here the CDR3 DNA reads TGCGCCAGCAGCTCGGACAGGGGGCCACTTTACGAGCAGTACTTC.

The rearrangement uses TRBV19 and TRBJ2-2; TRBD2 matches 8 bases. Unmatched junction bases numbered 4, after V lost 6 bases and J lost 7 bases. There are 13 residues in the CDR3. Per the germline V gene, CDR1 is LNHDA and CDR2 is SQIVND (reference sequence). CDR3 protein: CASSPGGLGELFF. For the CDR3, the DNA is TGTGCCAGTAGCCCGGGGGGGCTCGGGGAGCTGTTTTTT.

The V gene is TRBV28, the J gene TRBJ2-7; 8 nucleotides line up with TRBD1. The CDR3 spans 14 residues. Germline CDR1 reads MDHEN; CDR2 reads SYDVKM. The ends lost 6 bases at V and 1 base at J; junction bases unmatched: 5. For the CDR3, the DNA is TGTGCCAGCAGCTCCGGGACAGGTTCCTACGAGCAGTACTTC. Translating gives CASSSGTGSYEQYF.

This clone was observed once. This chain links TRBV28 with TRBJ1-5; D is undetermined. V gave up 2 bases and J gave up 8 bases, with 16 bases separating them. In germline, CDR1 is MDHEN, CDR2 SYDVKM. The CDR3 consists of 15 residues. CDR3 sequence: CASSLGANRGEPQHF. In nucleotides, the CDR3 is TGTGCCAGCAGTTTAGGAGCGAACCGAGGAGAGCCCCAGCATTTT. The variable domain in full, with the rest retrieved from reference TRBV28 and TRBJ1-5, is DVKVTQSSRYLVKRTGEKVFLECVQDMDHENMFWYRQDPGLGLRLIYFSYDVKMKEKGDIPEGYSVSREKKERFSLILESASTNQTSMYLCASSLGANRGEPQHFGDGTRLSIL.

The V call is TRBV25-1, the J call TRBJ2-7; possible D gene TRBD1, 5 bases. The germline V gene has CDR1 MGHDK and CDR2 SYGVNS. The V end lost 4 bases, the J end lost 2 bases, and 6 bases lay between the germline ends. This CDR3 is 12 amino acids long. The CDR3 DNA reads as TGTGCCAGCAGTGGGACAACCTACGAGCAGTACTTC. It yields the protein CASSGTTYEQYF.

This clone was recorded once. The J gene is TRBJ2-6, the V gene TRBV4-1; 7 nucleotides align to TRBD1. Trimming removed 1 base from V and 0 bases from J; junction bases left unmatched: 15. Germline V lookup: CDR1 MGHRA, CDR2 YSYEKL. This CDR3 has 21 amino acids. The CDR3 reads CASSQGVVKGAISSGANVLTF. CDR3 sequence (DNA): TGCGCCAGCAGCCAAGGAGTGGTGAAGGGGGCAATCAGCTCTGGGGCCAACGTCCTGACTTTC.

The J gene is TRBJ2-1, the V gene TRBV7-9; D may be TRBD1 (6 bases). The V end lost 1 base, the J end lost 9 bases, and 13 bases lay between the germline ends. The germline V gene encodes CDR1 SEHNR and CDR2 FQNEAQ (reference sequence). The length of the CDR3 is 14 residues. The CDR3 DNA reads TGTGCCAGCAGCTTAGTCACAGGGAAGATTGAGCAGTTCTTC. Residues: CASSLVTGKIEQFF.